This section outlines one TCR beta chain sequence together with its context. The antigen is unknown. Sequenced by immunoSEQ multiplex PCR; TCRdb stores in-frame clones only, minus some. The table has some 66,000 clones, more than 60% seen once; the top ten hold over 1.5%. These data are taken from a study of OX40 agonist ivuxolimab in advanced cancers. As for the study in general: Intravenous ivuxolimab was administered to patients every 2 weeks at 0.01 to 10 mg/kg. Study results and caveats: Antigen targets of the expanded peripheral T cells went undetermined.

There are 19 residues in the CDR3. The V gene end was trimmed by 5 bases and the J gene end by 3 bases; junction bases not matched to a gene: 19. Per the germline V gene, CDR1 is SGHVS and CDR2 is FQNEAQ. Specimen: CD4+ or CD8+ T cells sorted from blood, collected in a trial of the OX40 agonist ivuxolimab. V usage is TRBV7-8 and J usage is TRBJ2-5, with 9 positions matching TRBD2. The receptor's source is an adult with an advanced solid tumor such as melanoma, head and neck, liver or kidney cancer. CDR3 sequence (DNA): TGTGCCAGCAGCCACCTCTCGCTGCGGGGGGGCAATAAGAAAGAGACCCAGTACTTC. Protein sequence: CASSHLSLRGGNKKETQYF.